This entry is about one T cell receptor beta chain. Its antigen remains unidentified. No base quality values were provided; no much bigger clone lies one nucleotide off. V is cut by 0 bases and J by 4 bases, and the space between the germline ends is 9 bases. Counted from cysteine to phenylalanine, this CDR3 has 15 amino acids. CDR3 DNA is the only sequence kept; it has 45 bases, read in frame from the first base. For CDR1 and CDR2, the germline V gene (reference sequence) lists SEHNR and FQNEAQ. The data belong to a study of OX40 agonist ivuxolimab in advanced cancers. About the study as a whole: Ivuxolimab was an agonistic, fully human IgG2 monoclonal antibody directed against OX40 (CD134), a costimulatory receptor. Intravenous ivuxolimab was administered to patients every 2 weeks at six dose levels: 0.01, 0.1, 0.3, 1.5, 3 and 10 mg/kg. Of the roughly 53 patients in dose escalation, about 20 had hepatocellular carcinoma, approximately 15 had melanoma, 9 had renal cell carcinoma and 9 had head and neck cancer. In the dose-escalation cohort, 65% to 90% of patients were male, and the mean age was approximately 60 years, with a range of about 23 to 85. Prior anti-PD-1, anti-PD-L1 or anti-CTLA-4 therapy was permitted, and about two fifths of dose-escalation patients had received checkpoint inhibitors. Partial responses occurred in three dose-escalation patients: two with cutaneous melanoma and one with hepatocellular carcinoma. Peripheral TCRbeta sequencing was intended to test whether TCR sequence diversity was altered and clonal T-cell expansion was caused by ivuxolimab. The paper describes the monotherapy dose-escalation part (N ≈ 49 patients) of the phase I trial of ivuxolimab.

The trial excluded patients who had a history of autoimmune disease or who were on systemic immunosuppression. Peripheral blood for TCR sequencing was collected from all dose cohorts at baseline, on cycle 4 day 1, and on cycle 7 day 1. The samples were taken from a phase I, first-in-human, multicenter, open-label dose-escalation trial of ivuxolimab. Adults with locally advanced or metastatic head and neck squamous cell, hepatocellular, melanoma or renal cell carcinoma were enrolled in the trial. Before TCR sequencing, CD4+ and CD8+ T cells were separately sorted from peripheral blood. Broader findings and caveats from the paper: After ivuxolimab, CD8+ T cells had more expanded clones than CD4+ T cells on average. At doses of 0.1 to 3.0 mg/kg, clonal expansion of both CD4+ and CD8+ T cells in blood was seen between baseline and week 6. The antigen specificity of the peripheral T cells that underwent clonal expansion was not determined. In the 0.1-3.0 mg/kg groups, partial responders were among the patients with the lowest normalized peripheral clonal expansion, particularly in CD8+ T cells. Low levels of normalized T-cell clonal expansion were also seen in some patients who did not respond.

Genomic DNA was extracted from sorted cells for sequencing of the TCRbeta CDR3 region. The immunoSEQ Assay was used to sequence the TCRbeta CDR3 regions. TCRdb took this table from immuneACCESS and kept in-frame rearrangements with V and J called. Such tables lack part of the clones; where checked against another copy, unresolved V genes explain under half of the gap, and the rest is unexplained. The sample has 95,000 to 150,000 clones on record, 90% to 95% of them singletons. Of the sample, less than 0.2% is held by the ten largest clones. The clonotype originates from an adult with an advanced solid tumor such as melanoma, head and neck, liver or kidney cancer. This specimen consisted of CD4+ or CD8+ T cells sorted from blood, obtained in a trial of the OX40 agonist ivuxolimab. The chain uses TRBV7-9 and TRBJ2-2, with the D assignment possibly TRBD1 or TRBD2, given 6 matching bases for each. The DNA is as follows: TGTGCCAGCAGCTTAGCGGGGGGCGGCACCGGGGAGCTGTTTTTT. It translates as CASSLAGGGTGELFF.